The clone carrying this T cell receptor beta chain has a single count. Antigen specificity is unknown. The CDR3 is 15 amino acids. The junction had 6 bases not matched to a gene; V was cut back by 5 bases and J by 4 bases. CDR1 is MNHNY, CDR2 SVGAGI, per germline (reference sequence). The sample originates from a study of cytomegalovirus exposure and HLA in healthy donors. Across the study: Out of a few hundred genotyped donors, 81% belonged to the Caucasian-associated ancestry cluster. Study results and caveats: Later analysis reportedly placed an Asian-associated ancestry cluster below the roughly 680-donor mean in N-insertions. The presence/absence work took it that sequencing depth was about the same across donors. Altogether, 150 to 200 TCR beta chains were recorded as cytomegalovirus-associated.

The PCR ran on 60 Vbeta and 13 Jbeta primers. The table came from immunoSEQ multiplex PCR; TCRdb's copy has only in-frame clones and leaves some out. The profile shows roughly 120,000 clones, about 75% of them singletons. Sequencing input: PBMCs. The rearrangement joins TRBV6-6 to TRBJ2-3; 10 bases are a match to TRBD1. This clonotype was obtained from a man in his 60s in good health and CMV-seropositive. CDR3 residues: CASSTTGQGADTQYF. For the CDR3, the DNA is TGTGCCAGCAGTACGACCGGACAGGGGGCAGATACGCAGTATTTT.